This T cell receptor (beta chain) was retrieved from a study of cytomegalovirus exposure and HLA in healthy donors. The PCR contained 60 Vbeta and 13 Jbeta primers. The method was immunoSEQ multiplex PCR; TCRdb's version includes in-frame clones alone and lacks a portion of them. The table has approximately 60,000 clones, roughly four fifths seen once. Losses at the gene ends were 5 bases for V and 1 base for J; bases not matched to a gene: 20. CDR1 and CDR2 (germline): SGHVS, FQNEAQ. This CDR3 region has 20 residues. Specimen: PBMCs. The rearrangement uses TRBV7-8 and TRBJ2-7; TRBD1 aligns across 10 bases. This receptor was taken from a man aged 25-45 years in good health and CMV-seronegative. The CDR3 protein is CASSPTGGRQGARGSYEQYF. In DNA form, the CDR3 reads TGTGCCAGCAGCCCCACGGGGGGTCGACAGGGGGCACGTGGATCCTACGAGCAGTACTTC. The full variable domain, completed using reference TRBV7-8 and TRBJ2-7, is GAGVSQSPRYKVAKRGQDVALRCDPISGHVSLFWYQQALGQGPEFLTYFQNEAQLDKSGLPSDRFFAERPEGSVSTLKIQRTQQEDSAVYLCASSPTGGRQGARGSYEQYFGPGTRLTVT.